These 31 T cell receptor beta chains originate from one sample sequenced in a study of breast tumors, draining lymph nodes, adjacent tissues. TCRdb re-derived calls from the multiplex PCR reads in MiXCR, one entry per CDR3 protein. The sample lists some 66,000 distinct CDR3 sequences; 45% to 60% were seen once. The sample was breast tumor tissue. The receptors stem from a female donor with breast cancer. Some clones in this sample may be carry-over from other donors' samples.

This clonotype has only a few counts. Given a much more abundant clone one base away, this may be a read error. The gene calls are TRBV18 and TRBJ2-7; D not certain. The germline V gene has CDR1 KGHSH and CDR2 LQKENI. This CDR3 is built from 12 residues. The CDR3 DNA is TGTGCCAGCTCACCACGGAGCTACGAGCGGTACTTC. It is translated as CASSPRSYERYF.

The CDR3 region has the DNA TGTGCCAGCCCGGGGGTAAGCAATCAGCCCCAGCATTTT. Translation: CASPGVSNQPQHF. This sequence joins TRBV2 and TRBJ1-5, with D maybe TRBD1 (5 bases). Trimming removed 8 bases at V and 1 base at J, with 9 bases between. Per germline, CDR1 SNHLY and CDR2 FYNNEI. The CDR3 extends over 13 amino acids.

This clonotype was observed at least ten times. V and J are TRBV10-3 and TRBJ1-2, with TRBD1 identical over 9 bases. J lost 3 bases, V lost 7 bases, and 3 bases had no gene match. This CDR3 comprises 13 residues. The germline CDR1 and CDR2 sequences are ENHRY and SYGVKD. CDR3 DNA: TGTGCCATCAAAGACAGGGGGGACTATGGCTACACCTTC. This sequence encodes CAIKDRGDYGYTF.

In regard to this clonotype: The junction does not match germline at one end; this may be a read error. This chain joins TRBV7-2 and TRBJ1-2; D is unclear. The CDR3 sequence is 15 residues long. The V gene's germline CDR1 is SGHTA and CDR2 FQGNSA. CDR3 loop: CASSATTLANYGHTF. The CDR3 region has the DNA TGTGCCAGCTCTGCCACCACACTCGCTAACTATGGCCACACCTTC. Complete variable domain (other parts from reference TRBV7-2 and TRBJ1-2): GAGVSQSPSNKVTEKGKDVELRCDPISGHTALYWYRQSLGQGLEFLIYFQGNSAPDKSGLPSDRFSAERTGGSVSTLTIQRTQQEDSAVYLCASSATTLANYGHTFGSGTRLTVV.

There are many counts of this clonotype. This chain uses TRBV3-1 with TRBJ1-5; D possibly corresponds to TRBD1 (5 bases). CDR1 and CDR2 from the germline V gene are LGHDT and YNNKEL (reference sequence). The CDR3 contains 15 residues. V lost 3 bases and J 0 bases, leaving 9 bases between the germline ends. The DNA for the CDR3 is TGTGCCAGCAGCCACGGGACGGATAGCAATCAGCCCCAGCATTTT. The encoded protein is CASSHGTDSNQPQHF. The whole variable domain, filled in from reference TRBV3-1 and TRBJ1-5, reads DTAVSQTPKYLVTQMGNDKSIKCEQNLGHDTMYWYKQDSKKFLKIMFSYNNKELIINETVPNRFSPKSPDKAHLNLHINSLELGDSAVYFCASSHGTDSNQPQHFGDGTRLSIL.

The chain employs TRBV11-3 and TRBJ2-7; D perhaps matches TRBD1 (5 bases). In germline, CDR1 is SGHNT, CDR2 YENEEA. CDR3 length: 14 amino acids. V lost 6 bases to trimming and J lost 6 bases, with 18 bases between them. The CDR3 DNA is TGTGCCAGCAGTGAGGCAGGGCTGCTAGTCGAGCAGTACTTC. Translation: CASSEAGLLVEQYF.

The chain employs TRBV7-9 and TRBJ2-1; 7 bases align to TRBD2. This CDR3 spans 13 amino acids. V dropped 1 base and J dropped 8; count of bases not matched to a gene: 2. Per the germline V gene, CDR1 is SEHNR and CDR2 is FQNEAQ (reference sequence). DNA of the CDR3: TGTGCCAGCAGCTTAGGCACTAGCGATGAGCAGTTCTTC. Translating gives CASSLGTSDEQFF.

Many counts were recorded for this clonotype. The chain employs TRBV3-1 and TRBJ2-3; the match to TRBD2 covers 7 bases. V shed 2 bases and J 0 bases; nucleotides not matched to a gene: 14. In germline, CDR1 is LGHDT, CDR2 YNNKEL (reference sequence). The CDR3 length is 19 residues. In DNA, the CDR3 is TGTGCCAGCAGCCAAACCCTCTATAGGGGACTAACTAGCACAGATACGCAGTATTTT. Its protein is CASSQTLYRGLTSTDTQYF.

The chain joins TRBV6-6 to TRBJ1-4, with 8 bases aligning to TRBD1. Per the germline V gene, CDR1 is MNHNY and CDR2 is SVGAGI (reference sequence). Trimming took 5 bases from V and 8 from J; bases not matched to a gene: 13. CDR3 length: 16 amino acids. CDR3 sequence: CASSRPGQAPREKLFF. CDR3 in DNA: TGTGCCAGCAGTAGACCGGGACAGGCGCCAAGGGAAAAACTGTTTTTT.

V usage is TRBV7-9 and J usage is TRBJ2-6; 10 bases are a match to TRBD2. The CDR3 runs 15 residues. V shed 4 bases, J shed 4 bases, and the junction held 1 base outside the gene matches. Germline CDR1 reads SEHNR; CDR2 reads FQNEAQ (reference sequence). CDR3 residues: CASSSSGSGANVLTF. The CDR3 DNA sequence: TGTGCCAGCAGCTCTAGCGGGAGCGGGGCCAACGTCCTGACTTTC.

As regards this clonotype: This sequence may be a read error, since a much larger clone differs from it by one base. This chain joins TRBV6-1 and TRBJ1-5; possibly TRBD1 for D (5 bases). Per germline, CDR1 MNHNS and CDR2 SASEGT. V was clipped by 6 bases and J by 3 bases, with 12 bases between them. This CDR3 comprises 14 residues. The CDR3 sequence: CASRHLGDNQPQHF. Written as DNA, the CDR3 is TGTGCCAGCAGGCACCTGGGGGACAATCAGCCCCAGCATTTT.

J is TRBJ2-5 and V is TRBV5-6; TRBD1 aligns across 7 bases. The length of the CDR3 is 14 residues. Looked up from germline, CDR1 is SGHDT and CDR2 is YYEEEE. V lost 2 bases and J lost 6; bases outside the gene matches: 7. The CDR3 region has the DNA TGTGCCAGCAGCTTCAGAAGGGGGCTCAAGACCCAGTACTTC. This encodes CASSFRRGLKTQYF.

V is TRBV15 and J is TRBJ2-7; 9 nucleotides agree with TRBD2. The CDR3 extends over 16 amino acids. Germline CDR1 is LNHNV and CDR2 is YYDKDF (reference sequence). Trimming cost V 3 bases and J 2 bases; bases outside gene matches: 8. For the CDR3, the DNA is TGTGCCACCAGCAGCTTGTCTAGCGGGGACACCTACGAGCAGTACTTC. It codes for CATSSLSSGDTYEQYF.

This clonotype was recorded at least ten times. V and J are TRBV5-8 and TRBJ1-4, with a weak D call TRBD1 (6 bases). The CDR3 consists of 15 residues. Germline lookup yields CDR1 SGHTS and CDR2 YDEGEE. V was cut by 4 bases and J by 7 bases, with 17 bases left in between. The CDR3 loop is CASSAQTGSTEKLFF. The CDR3 DNA reads TGTGCCAGCAGCGCCCAGACAGGAAGTACTGAAAAACTGTTTTTT. Complete variable domain (other parts from reference TRBV5-8 and TRBJ1-4): EAGVTQSPTHLIKTRGQQATLRCSPISGHTSVYWYQQALGLGLQFLLWYDEGEERNRGNFPPRFSGRQFPNYSSELNVNALELEDSALYLCASSAQTGSTEKLFFGSGTQLSVL.

The V call is TRBV2, the J call TRBJ2-7, with D possibly matching TRBD2 (7 bases). The V gene's germline CDR1 is SNHLY and CDR2 FYNNEI. V lost 6 bases and J lost 7, with 22 bases in between. The CDR3 runs to 15 residues. The CDR3 loop reads CASRKSRGGKGEQYF. DNA of the CDR3: TGTGCCAGCAGAAAATCCCGCGGGGGCAAGGGGGAGCAGTACTTC.

CDR3 bases: TGTGCCAGCAGCTTGACTAGCAGGGGAAATTCACCCCTCCACTTT. This sequence encodes CASSLTSRGNSPLHF. The J gene is TRBJ1-6, the V gene TRBV5-5; possibly TRBD1 for D (6 bases). The ends were cut back, 1 base at V and 7 bases at J, with 12 bases in the middle. CDR1 and CDR2 from the germline V gene are SGHKS and YYEKEE (reference sequence). The CDR3 extends over 15 amino acids.

The chain combines TRBV11-1 with TRBJ2-3; TRBD2 matches 7 bases. Germline CDR1 SGHAT, CDR2 FQDESV (reference sequence). The J segment lost 6 bases and the V segment lost 6 bases, leaving 18 bases of the junction unmatched. The CDR3 consists of 17 residues. The CDR3: CASSAMGSGEARDTQYF. CDR3 in DNA: TGTGCCAGCAGTGCCATGGGAAGCGGGGAGGCAAGGGATACGCAGTATTTT.

The chain uses TRBV29-1 and TRBJ1-4, with TRBD1 matching over 8 bases. CDR3 length: 11 residues. The junction had 2 bases not matched to a gene; V was cut back by 7 bases and J by 7 bases. CDR1 is SQVTM, CDR2 ANQGSEA, per germline. The DNA for the CDR3 is TGCAGCGATGGGACAGGTGAAAAACTGTTTTTT. Translation gives CSDGTGEKLFF.

This clonotype was counted many times. This chain joins TRBV19 and TRBJ1-3; D remains ambiguous. This CDR3 is built from 14 residues. From germline, CDR1 is LNHDA and CDR2 SQIVND (reference sequence). V lost 5 bases, J lost 0 bases, and 8 bases lay in between. The CDR3: CASSPRISGNTIYF. CDR3 DNA sequence: TGTGCCAGTAGTCCCCGGATCTCTGGAAACACCATATATTTT.

This clonotype appeared a single time. The chain joins TRBV20-1 to TRBJ2-3; a weak D match, TRBD2 (5 bases). CDR1 DFQATT and CDR2 SNEGSKA come from the germline V gene (reference sequence). The CDR3 has 14 amino acids. V lost 6 bases and J lost 2, with 15 bases in between. CDR3 sequence (DNA): TGCAGTGCGAACCCCCCGGGGTCCACAGATACGCAGTATTTT. Translated: CSANPPGSTDTQYF.

The chain uses TRBV6-1 and TRBJ2-1; the match to TRBD2 covers 12 bases. Losses at the gene ends were 4 bases for V and 3 bases for J; bases not matched to a gene: 19. Germline V gene data show CDR1 as MNHNS and CDR2 as SASEGT. The CDR3 length is 21 residues. CDR3 residues: CASSAGTSGGRRRPNYNEQFF. As DNA, the CDR3 is TGTGCCAGCAGTGCTGGAACTAGCGGGGGGCGGAGACGGCCAAACTACAATGAGCAGTTCTTC.

This clonotype was found many times. This chain's CDR3 is CASSLAGGDTEAFF. As DNA, the CDR3 is TGTGCCAGCAGCTTAGCTGGGGGGGACACTGAAGCTTTCTTT. The V call is TRBV11-2, the J call TRBJ1-1, with a weak D call TRBD1 (5 bases). CDR3 length equals 14 residues. Trimming removed 1 base at V and 3 bases at J, with 9 bases between. Germline assignment: CDR1 SGHAT and CDR2 FQNNGV.

This clonotype was picked up many times. Being one base from a much bigger clone, this may be a read error. The chain is built from TRBV20-1 and TRBJ2-7, with D perhaps TRBD1 (6 bases). In germline, CDR1 is DFQATT, CDR2 SNEGSKA (reference sequence). CDR3 length: 13 amino acids. The CDR3 is CSAPGQISYAQYF. The CDR3, as DNA: TGCAGTGCCCCCGGACAGATCTCCTACGCGCAGTACTTC.

This clonotype was observed many times. The rearrangement joins TRBV6-2 or TRBV6-3 to TRBJ2-7; D possibly corresponds to TRBD1 (5 bases). Looked up from germline, CDR1 is MNHEY and CDR2 is SVGEGT. The CDR3 is 14 residues long. Trimming cost V 4 bases and J 2 bases, with 12 bases left between them. The CDR3 sequence is CASSSPDRPYEQYF. CDR3 sequence (DNA): TGTGCCAGCAGTTCCCCCGACAGACCCTACGAGCAGTACTTC.

Concerning this clonotype: Without the conserved terminal phenylalanine or tryptophan, this CDR3 likely stems from a read error. V is TRBV4-2 and J is TRBJ2-2, with D hard to call. Per the germline V gene, CDR1 is LGHNA and CDR2 is YNFKEQ. The CDR3 runs 16 residues. DNA of the CDR3: TGTGCCAGCAGACAAGTAAAGCTATCCCCTACCGGGGAGCTGTTTTGT. It yields the protein CASRQVKLSPTGELFC.

The chain couples TRBV12-3 or TRBV12-4 to TRBJ2-5, with a tentative D call TRBD2 (6 bases). The CDR3 is 12 residues long. V lost 5 bases and J 5 bases, leaving 9 bases between the germline ends. The DNA of the CDR3 is TGTGCCAGCAGTACCCGGGGGGAGACCCAGTACTTC. Translated: CASSTRGETQYF.

This clonotype was recorded once. J is TRBJ2-1 and V is TRBV10-3; 11 bases fit TRBD2. The CDR3 runs 14 residues. The germline CDR1 and CDR2 sequences are ENHRY and SYGVKD. V gave up 2 bases and J gave up 7 bases; unmatched junction bases: 1. This CDR3 reads CAISEVAGGNEQFF. CDR3 coding DNA: TGTGCCATCAGTGAGGTAGCGGGAGGGAATGAGCAGTTCTTC.

This chain links TRBV20-1 with TRBJ2-2, with 7 bases that match TRBD1. V was clipped by 3 bases and J by 0 bases; unmatched bases: 4. CDR1 and CDR2 from the germline V gene are DFQATT and SNEGSKA (reference sequence). The CDR3 covers 15 residues. The CDR3 nucleotides are TGCAGTGCTAGTAGGCAGGGGGCGAACACCGGGGAGCTGTTTTTT. Protein: CSASRQGANTGELFF.

This clonotype was observed many times. The chain combines TRBV20-1 with TRBJ2-3; 8 bases agree with TRBD2. The CDR3 is made up of 15 amino acids. The trim removed 7 bases at V and 5 bases at J, leaving 14 bases unmatched. Germline V gene sequence: CDR1 DFQATT, CDR2 SNEGSKA (reference sequence). CDR3 in amino acids: CSEVSREGEVDTQYF. The DNA of the CDR3 is TGCAGTGAAGTTAGTCGGGAGGGCGAAGTAGATACGCAGTATTTT.

This sequence joins TRBV7-2 and TRBJ2-5; D uncertain. Germline loops: CDR1 SGHTA, CDR2 FQGNSA. The V gene lost 2 bases and the J gene lost 1 base, with 5 bases spanning the gap. There are 13 residues in the CDR3. The CDR3 sequence is CASSLFSQETQYF. Here the CDR3 DNA reads TGTGCCAGCAGCTTATTTAGCCAAGAGACCCAGTACTTC.

In this sample, this clonotype turned up many times. The V call is TRBV5-1, the J call TRBJ1-6; TRBD1 is a possible D gene (5 bases). The CDR3 length is 15 residues. Germline values: CDR1 SGHRS, CDR2 YFSETQ. The V gene lost 0 bases and the J gene lost 9 bases, with 13 bases spanning the gap. CDR3 residues: CASSLAGQGSSPLHF. The CDR3 nucleotides are TGCGCCAGCAGCTTGGCCGGGCAGGGTAGTTCACCCCTCCACTTT.